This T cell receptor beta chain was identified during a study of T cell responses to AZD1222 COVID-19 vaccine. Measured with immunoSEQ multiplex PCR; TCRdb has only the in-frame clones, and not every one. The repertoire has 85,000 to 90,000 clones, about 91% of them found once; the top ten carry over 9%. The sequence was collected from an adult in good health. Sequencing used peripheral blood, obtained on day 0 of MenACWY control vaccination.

The CDR3 DNA is TGTGCCAGCAGCCCTGGGGGGAACACTGAAGCTTTCTTT. It translates to CASSPGGNTEAFF. J is TRBJ1-1 and V is TRBV5-5, with D possibly TRBD1 on 5 matching bases. This CDR3 region has 13 residues. Trimming removed 4 bases at V and 1 base at J, with 8 bases between. The germline V gene has CDR1 SGHKS and CDR2 YYEKEE (reference sequence).